A single sample gave rise to the 15 T cell receptor beta chains below, sequenced in a study of shared clonotypes between healthy human individuals. TCRdb's copy holds only in-frame clones and misses some; the assay was immunoSEQ multiplex PCR. The sample carries about 800,000 clones, about 96% recorded once. Terminally differentiated effector memory CD45RA+ cells were left out of the naive CD8 fraction, which was CD45RO-negative and positively selected for CCR7. The material sequenced was naive CD8+ T cells sorted from blood. These receptors were taken from a young man in good health.

The chain links TRBV4-3 to TRBJ1-4; 8 bases line up with TRBD1. V lost 1 base and J lost 3; bases outside the gene matches: 16. Germline V gene data show CDR1 as LGHNA and CDR2 as YSLEER. CDR3 size: 20 residues. The CDR3 sequence: CASSQAMDREGKLANEKLFF. CDR3 coding DNA: TGCGCCAGCAGCCAAGCGATGGACAGGGAGGGAAAACTTGCTAATGAAAAACTGTTTTTT.

About this clone itself: This sample includes further DNA sequences coding for the same CDR3. The chain is built from TRBV27 and TRBJ1-1, with 8 bases matching TRBD1. Germline lookup yields CDR1 MNHEY and CDR2 SMNVEV (reference sequence). The CDR3 extends over 15 amino acids. Losses at the gene ends were 4 bases for V and 0 bases for J; bases not matched to a gene: 4. CDR3 nucleotides: TGTGCCAGCAGTTCACGACAGGGGATGAACACTGAAGCTTTCTTT. Protein sequence: CASSSRQGMNTEAFF.

This clone is a singleton in its sample. The CDR3 nucleotides read TGCAGCGTTTATCTAGCGGGCAACTCCTACGAGCAGTACTTC. It is translated as CSVYLAGNSYEQYF. V is TRBV29-1 and J is TRBJ2-7, with 8 bases identical to TRBD2. Germline V gene sequence: CDR1 SQVTM, CDR2 ANQGSEA. The junction had 6 bases not matched to a gene; V was cut back by 5 bases and J by 0 bases. The CDR3 runs to 14 residues.

The chain employs TRBV30 and TRBJ1-2, with D hard to call. The germline CDR1 and CDR2 sequences are GTSNPN and SVGIG (reference sequence). V was clipped by 0 bases and J by 3 bases, with 14 bases between them. The CDR3 has 15 amino acids. The CDR3, as DNA: TGTGCCTGGAGTGTATGGCAGCCGCTTGACTATGGCTACACCTTC. This gives the protein CAWSVWQPLDYGYTF.

The genes are TRBV2 and TRBJ2-7; no definite D call. Between the trimmed V and J ends, which lost 0 bases and 3 bases, there was a span of 12 bases. This CDR3 spans 15 amino acids. Germline V gene sequence: CDR1 SNHLY, CDR2 FYNNEI. The CDR3 spells CASSEAYGQNYEQYF. In nucleotides, the CDR3 is TGTGCCAGCAGTGAAGCCTACGGCCAAAACTACGAGCAGTACTTC.

A single count supports this clone. Other DNA sequences in the same sample also yield this CDR3. The V gene is TRBV6-5, the J gene TRBJ2-1, with 9 bases matching TRBD1. The length of the CDR3 is 14 residues. V trimming: 6 bases; J trimming: 3 bases; junction bases outside the gene matches: 3. Looked up from germline, CDR1 is MNHEY and CDR2 is SVGAGI. Here the CDR3 DNA reads TGTGCCAGCAGACCGGGACAGGGCTACAATGAGCAGTTCTTC. This encodes CASRPGQGYNEQFF.

In DNA, the CDR3 is TGTGCCAGCAGTCTCCTCGGACAGAGAAGCTCCTACAATGAGCAGTTCTTC. It specifies CASSLLGQRSSYNEQFF. The gene calls are TRBV27 and TRBJ2-1; possible D gene TRBD1, 6 bases. From germline, CDR1 is MNHEY and CDR2 SMNVEV (reference sequence). The CDR3 covers 17 residues. Trimming took off 5 bases at V and 0 bases at J, with 17 bases between the two ends.

The DNA of the CDR3 is TGTGCCAGCAGTGAAGGGGGGCCTCCTAACTATGGCTACACCTTC. Translated: CASSEGGPPNYGYTF. The chain recombines TRBV25-1 with TRBJ1-2; D might be TRBD1 (6 bases). Germline-derived CDR1 and CDR2 are MGHDK and SYGVNS. CDR3 length: 15 residues. V lost 2 bases, J lost 0 bases, and 10 bases lay in between.

The chain has TRBV5-1 and TRBJ1-1; no clear D gene. The V and J ends lost 3 bases and 5 bases respectively, with 14 bases between them. The germline V gene encodes CDR1 SGHRS and CDR2 YFSETQ. The CDR3 is 14 amino acids. The DNA of the CDR3 is TGCGCCAGCAGCTCCGAGGACCCGGGAACTGAAGCTTTCTTT. Translating gives CASSSEDPGTEAFF.

The table lists this clone with a count of one. The chain has TRBV19 and TRBJ1-5; possible D gene TRBD1, 5 bases. CDR3 length equals 16 residues. The ends were cut back, 0 bases at V and 1 base at J, with 10 bases in the middle. Germline V gene sequence: CDR1 LNHDA, CDR2 SQIVND (reference sequence). DNA for the CDR3: TGTGCCAGTAGTATAGATCCAGGGTGGAGCAATCAGCCCCAGCATTTT. Amino acid sequence: CASSIDPGWSNQPQHF.

The chain couples TRBV11-1 to TRBJ2-7, with 7 bases fitting TRBD1. Unmatched junction bases numbered 6, after V lost 5 bases and J lost 5 bases. Germline V gives CDR1 SGHAT, CDR2 FQDESV (reference sequence). CDR3 length: 13 amino acids. DNA for the CDR3: TGTGCCAGCAGCCGACAGGGCGTCCACGAGCAGTACTTC. It specifies CASSRQGVHEQYF.

The chain carries TRBV28 and TRBJ1-5; maybe TRBD1 (5 bases). This CDR3 has 15 amino acids. With 6 bases removed from V and 4 bases from J, the gap between germline ends came to 16 bases. Germline V gene sequence: CDR1 MDHEN, CDR2 SYDVKM. The DNA of the CDR3 is TGTGCCAGCAGAACGGGACGAAGAGATAATCAGCCCCAGCATTTT. It translates to CASRTGRRDNQPQHF.

This chain uses TRBV11-2 with TRBJ2-7; TRBD2 aligns across 7 bases. CDR3 length: 14 residues. Germline values: CDR1 SGHAT, CDR2 FQNNGV. V shed 0 bases, J shed 3 bases, and the junction held 2 bases outside the gene matches. The CDR3 sequence: CASSLEAGLYEQYF. In nucleotides, the CDR3 is TGTGCCAGCAGCTTAGAAGCGGGACTCTACGAGCAGTACTTC.

This chain uses TRBV5-1 with TRBJ2-7; 11 positions agree with TRBD2. V dropped 4 bases and J dropped 3; count of bases not matched to a gene: 15. Per germline, CDR1 SGHRS and CDR2 YFSETQ. The CDR3 runs 18 residues. CDR3 sequence: CASSPRTSGPQGNYEQYF. For the CDR3, the DNA is TGCGCCAGCAGCCCCCGGACTAGCGGGCCACAGGGGAACTACGAGCAGTACTTC.

CDR3 in amino acids: CASSQANGNTEAFF. CDR3 DNA: TGCGCCAGCAGCCAAGCGAACGGGAACACTGAAGCTTTCTTT. The chain combines TRBV4-1 with TRBJ1-1; D uncertain. This CDR3 contains 14 residues. V was pared by 1 base and J by 1 base, with 7 bases between. Germline CDR1 MGHRA, CDR2 YSYEKL.